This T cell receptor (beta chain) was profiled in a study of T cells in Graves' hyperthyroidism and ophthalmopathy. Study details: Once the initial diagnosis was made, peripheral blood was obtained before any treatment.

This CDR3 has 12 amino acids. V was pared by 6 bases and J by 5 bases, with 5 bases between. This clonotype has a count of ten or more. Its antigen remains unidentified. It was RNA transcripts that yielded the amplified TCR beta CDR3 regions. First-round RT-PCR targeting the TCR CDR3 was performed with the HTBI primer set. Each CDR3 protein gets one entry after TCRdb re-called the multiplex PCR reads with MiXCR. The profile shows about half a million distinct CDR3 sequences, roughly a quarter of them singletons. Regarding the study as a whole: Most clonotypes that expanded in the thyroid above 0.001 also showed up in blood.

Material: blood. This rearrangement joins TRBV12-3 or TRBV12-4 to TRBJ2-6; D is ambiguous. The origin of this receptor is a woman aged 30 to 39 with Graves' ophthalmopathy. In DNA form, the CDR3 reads TGTGCCAGCAGCCTTTGGGCCAACGTCCTGACTTTC. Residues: CASSLWANVLTF.